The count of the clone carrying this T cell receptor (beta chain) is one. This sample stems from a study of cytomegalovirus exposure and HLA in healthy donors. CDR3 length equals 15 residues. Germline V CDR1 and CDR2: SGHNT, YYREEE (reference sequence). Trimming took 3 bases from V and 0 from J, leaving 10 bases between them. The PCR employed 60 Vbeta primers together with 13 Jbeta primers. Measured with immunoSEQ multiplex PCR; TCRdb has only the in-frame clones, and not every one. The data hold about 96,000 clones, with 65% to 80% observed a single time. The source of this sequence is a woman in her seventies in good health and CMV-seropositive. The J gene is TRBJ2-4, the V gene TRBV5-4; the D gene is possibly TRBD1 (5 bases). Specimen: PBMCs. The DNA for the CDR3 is TGTGCCAGCAGCTCCCTGGGGCTAGCCAAAAACATTCAGTACTTC. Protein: CASSSLGLAKNIQYF.